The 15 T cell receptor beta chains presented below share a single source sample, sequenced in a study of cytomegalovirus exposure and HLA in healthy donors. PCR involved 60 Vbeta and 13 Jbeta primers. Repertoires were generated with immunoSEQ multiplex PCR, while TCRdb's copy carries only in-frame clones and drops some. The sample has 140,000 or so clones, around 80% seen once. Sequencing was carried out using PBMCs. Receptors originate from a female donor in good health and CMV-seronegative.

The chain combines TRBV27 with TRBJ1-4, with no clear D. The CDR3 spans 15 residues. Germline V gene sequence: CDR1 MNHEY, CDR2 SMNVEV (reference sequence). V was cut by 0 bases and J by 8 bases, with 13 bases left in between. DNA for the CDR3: TGTGCCAGCAGTTTATCGCGCAGGAATCGAGAAAAACTGTTTTTT. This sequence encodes CASSLSRRNREKLFF.

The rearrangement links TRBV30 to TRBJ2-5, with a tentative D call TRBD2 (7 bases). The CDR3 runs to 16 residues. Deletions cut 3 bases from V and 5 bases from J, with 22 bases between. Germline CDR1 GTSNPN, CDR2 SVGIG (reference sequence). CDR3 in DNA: TGTGCCTGGAGGGGGGGGGCTAGGGGGAGGGGGGAGACCCAGTACTTC. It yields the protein CAWRGGARGRGETQYF.

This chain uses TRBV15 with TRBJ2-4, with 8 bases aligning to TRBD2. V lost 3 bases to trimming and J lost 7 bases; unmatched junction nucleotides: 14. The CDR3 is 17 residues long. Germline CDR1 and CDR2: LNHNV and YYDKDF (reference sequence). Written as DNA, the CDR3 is TGTGCCACCAGCAGCGGGGACTGGGCGGGAGGAGTTAACATTCAGTACTTC. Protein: CATSSGDWAGGVNIQYF.

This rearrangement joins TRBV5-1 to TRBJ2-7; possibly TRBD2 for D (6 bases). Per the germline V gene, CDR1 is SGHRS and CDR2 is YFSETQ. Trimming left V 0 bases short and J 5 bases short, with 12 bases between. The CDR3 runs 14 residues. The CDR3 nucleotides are TGCGCCAGCAGCTTGGTTCCGGGAGTGGACGAGCAGTACTTC. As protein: CASSLVPGVDEQYF.

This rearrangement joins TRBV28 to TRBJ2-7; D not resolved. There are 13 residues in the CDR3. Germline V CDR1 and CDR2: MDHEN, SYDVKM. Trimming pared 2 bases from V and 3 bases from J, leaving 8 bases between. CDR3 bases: TGTGCCAGCAGTTTACAACTCAACTACGAGCAGTACTTC. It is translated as CASSLQLNYEQYF.

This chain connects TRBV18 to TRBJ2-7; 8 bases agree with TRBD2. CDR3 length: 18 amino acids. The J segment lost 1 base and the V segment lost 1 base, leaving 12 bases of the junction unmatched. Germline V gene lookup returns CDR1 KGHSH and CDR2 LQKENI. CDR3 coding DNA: TGTGCCAGCTCACCACTCGGCGGGGGGCCCGATAAATCCTACGAGCAGTACTTC. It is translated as CASSPLGGGPDKSYEQYF.

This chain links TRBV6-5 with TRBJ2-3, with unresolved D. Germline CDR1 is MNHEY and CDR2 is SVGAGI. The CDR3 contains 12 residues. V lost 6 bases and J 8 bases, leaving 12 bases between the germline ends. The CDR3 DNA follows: TGTGCCAGCAGCGCAAGCCCCGGTACGCAGTATTTT. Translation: CASSASPGTQYF.

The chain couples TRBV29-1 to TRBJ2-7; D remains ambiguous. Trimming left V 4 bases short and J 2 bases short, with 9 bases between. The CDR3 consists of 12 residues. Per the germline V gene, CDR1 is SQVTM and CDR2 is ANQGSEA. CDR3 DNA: TGCAGCGTTGGGCGGCAACCCTACGAGCAGTACTTC. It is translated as CSVGRQPYEQYF.

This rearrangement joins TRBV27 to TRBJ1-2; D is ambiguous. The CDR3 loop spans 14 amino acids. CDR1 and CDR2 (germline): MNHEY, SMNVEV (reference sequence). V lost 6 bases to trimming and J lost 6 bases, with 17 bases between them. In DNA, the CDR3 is TGTGCCAGCAGATCCCCTCCGGTAATCAATGGCTACACCTTC. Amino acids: CASRSPPVINGYTF.

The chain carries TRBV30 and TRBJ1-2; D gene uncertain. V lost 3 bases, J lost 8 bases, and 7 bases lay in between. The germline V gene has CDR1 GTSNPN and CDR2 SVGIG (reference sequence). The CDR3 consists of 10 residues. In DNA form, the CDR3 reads TGTGCCTGGAGGGGCTACGGCTACACCTTC. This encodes CAWRGYGYTF.

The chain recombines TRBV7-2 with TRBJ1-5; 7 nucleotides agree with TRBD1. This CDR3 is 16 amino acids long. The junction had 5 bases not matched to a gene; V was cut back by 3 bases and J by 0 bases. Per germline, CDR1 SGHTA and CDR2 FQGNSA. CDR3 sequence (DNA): TGTGCCAGCAGCTTGGACTCAGGGGGTAGCAATCAGCCCCAGCATTTT. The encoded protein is CASSLDSGGSNQPQHF.

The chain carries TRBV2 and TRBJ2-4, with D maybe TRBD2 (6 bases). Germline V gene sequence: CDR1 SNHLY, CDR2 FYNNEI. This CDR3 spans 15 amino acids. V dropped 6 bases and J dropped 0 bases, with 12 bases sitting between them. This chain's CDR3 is CASSRLGGAKNIQYF. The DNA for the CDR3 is TGTGCCAGCAGCCGACTAGGCGGAGCCAAAAACATTCAGTACTTC.

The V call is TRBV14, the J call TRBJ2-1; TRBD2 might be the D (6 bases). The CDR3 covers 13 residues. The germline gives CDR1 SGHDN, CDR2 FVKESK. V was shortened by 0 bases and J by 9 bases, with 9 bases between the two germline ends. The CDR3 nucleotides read TGTGCCAGCAGCCAAGATCTAGCGAGTGAGCAGTTCTTC. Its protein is CASSQDLASEQFF.

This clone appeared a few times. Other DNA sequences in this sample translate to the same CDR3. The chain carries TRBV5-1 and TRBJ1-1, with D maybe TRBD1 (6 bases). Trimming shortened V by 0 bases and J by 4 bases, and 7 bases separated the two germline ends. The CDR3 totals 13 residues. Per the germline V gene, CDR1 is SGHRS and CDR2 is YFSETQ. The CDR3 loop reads CASSLGGGTEAFF. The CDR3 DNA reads TGCGCCAGCAGCTTGGGAGGGGGCACTGAAGCTTTCTTT.

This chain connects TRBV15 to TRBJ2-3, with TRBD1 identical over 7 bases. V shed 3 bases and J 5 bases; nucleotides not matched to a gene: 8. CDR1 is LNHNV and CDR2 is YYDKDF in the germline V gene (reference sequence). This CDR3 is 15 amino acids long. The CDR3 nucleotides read TGTGCCACCAGCAGGGGGGACAGTGGTAGAGATACGCAGTATTTT. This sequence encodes CATSRGDSGRDTQYF.